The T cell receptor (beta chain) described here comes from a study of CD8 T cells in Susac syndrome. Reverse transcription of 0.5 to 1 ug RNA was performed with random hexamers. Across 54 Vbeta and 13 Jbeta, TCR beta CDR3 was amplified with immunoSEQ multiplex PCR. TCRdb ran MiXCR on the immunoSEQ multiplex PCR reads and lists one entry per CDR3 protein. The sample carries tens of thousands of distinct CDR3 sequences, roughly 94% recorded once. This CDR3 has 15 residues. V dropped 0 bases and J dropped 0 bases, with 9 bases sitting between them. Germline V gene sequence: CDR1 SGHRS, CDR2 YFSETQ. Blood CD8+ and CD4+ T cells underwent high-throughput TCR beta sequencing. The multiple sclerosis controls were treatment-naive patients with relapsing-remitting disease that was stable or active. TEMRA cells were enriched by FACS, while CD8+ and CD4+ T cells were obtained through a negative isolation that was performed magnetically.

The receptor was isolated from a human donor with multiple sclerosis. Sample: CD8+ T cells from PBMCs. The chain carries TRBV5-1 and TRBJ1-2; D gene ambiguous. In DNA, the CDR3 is TGCGCCAGCAGCTTGGGGATTACAGCTAACTATGGCTACACCTTC. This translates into CASSLGITANYGYTF.